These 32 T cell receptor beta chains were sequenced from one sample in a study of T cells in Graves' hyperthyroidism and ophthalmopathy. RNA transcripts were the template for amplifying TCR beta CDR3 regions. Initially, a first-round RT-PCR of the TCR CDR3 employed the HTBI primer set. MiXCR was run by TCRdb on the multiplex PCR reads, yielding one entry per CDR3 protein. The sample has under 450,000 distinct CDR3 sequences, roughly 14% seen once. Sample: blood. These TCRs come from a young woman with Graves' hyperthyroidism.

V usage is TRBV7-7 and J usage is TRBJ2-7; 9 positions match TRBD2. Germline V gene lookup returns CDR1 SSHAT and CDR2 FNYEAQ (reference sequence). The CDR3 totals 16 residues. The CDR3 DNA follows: TGTGCTAGCCACCACCCGGTAGCGGGAGAACATTACGAGCAGTACTTC. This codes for CASHHPVAGEHYEQYF.

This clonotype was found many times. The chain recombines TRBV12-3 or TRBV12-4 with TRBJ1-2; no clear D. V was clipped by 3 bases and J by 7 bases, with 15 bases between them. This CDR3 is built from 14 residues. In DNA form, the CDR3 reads TGTGCCAGCAGTTTGAAGGCCGGTTTCTCTGGCTACACCTTC. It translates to CASSLKAGFSGYTF.

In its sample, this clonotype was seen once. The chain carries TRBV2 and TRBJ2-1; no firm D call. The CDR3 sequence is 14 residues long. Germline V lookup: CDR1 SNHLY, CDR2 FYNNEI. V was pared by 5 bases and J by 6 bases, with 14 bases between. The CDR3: CASSPPPFGNEQFF. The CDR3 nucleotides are TGTGCCAGCAGTCCTCCGCCATTCGGCAATGAGCAGTTCTTC.

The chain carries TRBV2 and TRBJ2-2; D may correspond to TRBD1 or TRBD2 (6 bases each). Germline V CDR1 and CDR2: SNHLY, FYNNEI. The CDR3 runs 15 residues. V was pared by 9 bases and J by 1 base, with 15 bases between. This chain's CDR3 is CARGGYTENTGELFF. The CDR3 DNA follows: TGTGCCAGGGGGGGCTACACGGAGAACACCGGGGAGCTGTTTTTT.

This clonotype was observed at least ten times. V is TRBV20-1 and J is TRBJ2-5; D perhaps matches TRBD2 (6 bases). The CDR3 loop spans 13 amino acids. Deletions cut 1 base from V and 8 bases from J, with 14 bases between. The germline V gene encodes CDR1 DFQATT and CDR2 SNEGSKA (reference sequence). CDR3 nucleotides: TGCAGTGCTAGAGTCGTAACCGCGGGAACCCAGTACTTC. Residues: CSARVVTAGTQYF.

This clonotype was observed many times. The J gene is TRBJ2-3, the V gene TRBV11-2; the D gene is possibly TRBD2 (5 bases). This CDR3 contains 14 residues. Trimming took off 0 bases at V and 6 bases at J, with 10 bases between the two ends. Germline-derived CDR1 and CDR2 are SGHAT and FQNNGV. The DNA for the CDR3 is TGTGCCAGCAGCTTAGATGATGGGAGCGATACGCAGTATTTT. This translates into CASSLDDGSDTQYF.

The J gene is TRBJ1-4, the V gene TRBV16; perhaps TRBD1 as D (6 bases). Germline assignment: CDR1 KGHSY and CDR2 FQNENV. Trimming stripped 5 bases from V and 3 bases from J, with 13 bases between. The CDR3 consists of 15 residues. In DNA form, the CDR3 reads TGTGCCAGCAGCAAGGACAGTTACTCTAATGAAAAACTGTTTTTT. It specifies CASSKDSYSNEKLFF.

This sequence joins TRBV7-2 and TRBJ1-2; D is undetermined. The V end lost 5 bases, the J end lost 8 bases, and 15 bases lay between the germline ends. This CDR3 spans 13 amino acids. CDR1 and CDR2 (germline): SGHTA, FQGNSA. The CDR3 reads CASSPNEVFGYTF. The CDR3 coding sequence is TGTGCCAGCAGCCCCAATGAGGTGTTCGGCTACACCTTC.

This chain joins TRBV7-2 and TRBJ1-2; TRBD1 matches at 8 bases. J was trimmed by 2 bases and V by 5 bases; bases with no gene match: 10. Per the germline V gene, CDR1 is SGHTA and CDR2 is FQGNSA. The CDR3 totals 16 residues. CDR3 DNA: TGTGCCAGCAGCCCCCGGACAGGGCGCATAAACTATGGCTACACCTTC. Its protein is CASSPRTGRINYGYTF.

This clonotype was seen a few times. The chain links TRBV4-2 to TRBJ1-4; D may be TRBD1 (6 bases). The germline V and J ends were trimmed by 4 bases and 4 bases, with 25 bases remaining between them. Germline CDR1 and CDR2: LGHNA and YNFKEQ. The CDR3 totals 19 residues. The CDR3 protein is CASSRIIRGEDTDNEKLFF. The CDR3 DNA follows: TGTGCCAGCAGCCGGATCATCAGGGGCGAAGACACCGATAATGAAAAACTGTTTTTT.

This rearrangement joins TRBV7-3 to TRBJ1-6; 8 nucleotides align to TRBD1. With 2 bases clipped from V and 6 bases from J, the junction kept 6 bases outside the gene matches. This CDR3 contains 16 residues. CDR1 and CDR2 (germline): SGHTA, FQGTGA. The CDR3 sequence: CASSLEAGGINSPLHF. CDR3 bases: TGTGCCAGCAGCTTAGAAGCAGGGGGCATTAATTCACCCCTCCACTTT.

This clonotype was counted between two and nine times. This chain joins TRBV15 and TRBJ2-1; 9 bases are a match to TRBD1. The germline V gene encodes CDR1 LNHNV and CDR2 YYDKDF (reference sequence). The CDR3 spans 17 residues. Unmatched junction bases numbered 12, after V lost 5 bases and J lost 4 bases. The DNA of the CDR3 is TGTGCCACCAGCCCCCACACCGGGACAGGGCGATACAATGAGCAGTTCTTC. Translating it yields CATSPHTGTGRYNEQFF.

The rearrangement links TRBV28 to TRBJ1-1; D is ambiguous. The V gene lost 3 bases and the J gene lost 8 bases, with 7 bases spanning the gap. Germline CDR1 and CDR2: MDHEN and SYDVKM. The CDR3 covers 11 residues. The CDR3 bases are TGTGCCAGCAGTTTGGGCAGAGAAGCTTTCTTT. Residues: CASSLGREAFF.

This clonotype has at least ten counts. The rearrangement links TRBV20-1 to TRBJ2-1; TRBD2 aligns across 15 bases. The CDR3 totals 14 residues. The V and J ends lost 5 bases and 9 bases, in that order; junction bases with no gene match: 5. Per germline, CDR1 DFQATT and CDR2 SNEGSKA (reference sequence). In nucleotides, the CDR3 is TGCAGTGCTTCGGGACTAGCGGGAGGCCTTGAGCAGTTCTTC. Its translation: CSASGLAGGLEQFF.

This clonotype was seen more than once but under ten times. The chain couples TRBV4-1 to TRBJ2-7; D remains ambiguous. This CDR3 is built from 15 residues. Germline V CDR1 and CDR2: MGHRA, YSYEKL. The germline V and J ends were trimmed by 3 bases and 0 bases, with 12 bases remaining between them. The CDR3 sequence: CASSQEPVSSYEQYF. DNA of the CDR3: TGCGCCAGCAGCCAGGAACCAGTTAGCTCCTACGAGCAGTACTTC.

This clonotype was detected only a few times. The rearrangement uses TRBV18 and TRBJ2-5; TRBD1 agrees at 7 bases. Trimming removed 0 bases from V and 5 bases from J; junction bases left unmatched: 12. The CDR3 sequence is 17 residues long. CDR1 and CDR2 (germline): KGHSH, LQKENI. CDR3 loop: CASSPPGQRPLRETQYF. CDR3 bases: TGTGCCAGCTCACCACCGGGACAGAGGCCCTTGAGGGAGACCCAGTACTTC.

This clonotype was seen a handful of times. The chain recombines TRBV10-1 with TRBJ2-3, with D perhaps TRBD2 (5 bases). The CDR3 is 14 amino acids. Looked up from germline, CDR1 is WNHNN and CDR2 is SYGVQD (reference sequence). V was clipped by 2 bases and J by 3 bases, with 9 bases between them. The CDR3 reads CASSEGLRTDTQYF. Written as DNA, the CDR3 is TGCGCCAGCAGTGAGGGACTGAGGACAGATACGCAGTATTTT.

This chain's CDR3 is CSARDSGGGFEKLFF. CDR3 sequence (DNA): TGCAGTGCTAGAGATTCCGGGGGAGGGTTTGAAAAACTGTTTTTT. The J gene is TRBJ1-4, the V gene TRBV20-1; D is perhaps TRBD1 (5 bases). The germline V gene encodes CDR1 DFQATT and CDR2 SNEGSKA (reference sequence). V shed 0 bases and J shed 7 bases, with 15 bases lying between them. The CDR3 consists of 15 residues.

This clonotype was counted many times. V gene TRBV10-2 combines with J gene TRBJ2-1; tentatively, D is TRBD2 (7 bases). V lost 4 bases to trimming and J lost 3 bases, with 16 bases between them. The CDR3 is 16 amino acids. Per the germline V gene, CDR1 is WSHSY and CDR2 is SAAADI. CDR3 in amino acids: CASSARGALFYNEQFF. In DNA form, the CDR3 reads TGCGCCAGCAGTGCCCGGGGGGCACTCTTCTACAATGAGCAGTTCTTC.

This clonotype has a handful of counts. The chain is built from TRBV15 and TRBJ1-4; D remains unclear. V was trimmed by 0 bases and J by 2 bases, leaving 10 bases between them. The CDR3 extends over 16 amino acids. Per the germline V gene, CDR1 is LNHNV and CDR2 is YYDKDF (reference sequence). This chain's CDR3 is CATSRDGGLTNEKLFF. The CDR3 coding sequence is TGTGCCACCAGCAGAGATGGAGGGTTGACTAATGAAAAACTGTTTTTT.

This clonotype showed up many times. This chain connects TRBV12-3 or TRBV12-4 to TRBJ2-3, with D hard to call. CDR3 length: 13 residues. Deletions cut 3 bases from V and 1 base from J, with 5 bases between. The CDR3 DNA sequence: TGTGCCAGCAGTTTTTCGGGCACAGATACGCAGTATTTT. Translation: CASSFSGTDTQYF.

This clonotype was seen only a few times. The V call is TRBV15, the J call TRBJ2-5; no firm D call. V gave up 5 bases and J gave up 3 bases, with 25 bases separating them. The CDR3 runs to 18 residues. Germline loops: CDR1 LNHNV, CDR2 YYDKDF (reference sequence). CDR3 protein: CATSVGESSYSFKETQYF. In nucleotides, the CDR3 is TGTGCCACCAGCGTTGGCGAAAGCTCCTATTCGTTTAAAGAGACCCAGTACTTC.

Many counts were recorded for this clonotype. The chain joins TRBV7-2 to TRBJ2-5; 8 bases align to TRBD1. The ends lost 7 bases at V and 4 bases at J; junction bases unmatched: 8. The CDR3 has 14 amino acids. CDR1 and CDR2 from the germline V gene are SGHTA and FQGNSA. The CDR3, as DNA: TGTGCCAGCAAAAAGACAGGGGATCGAGAGACCCAGTACTTC. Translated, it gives CASKKTGDRETQYF.

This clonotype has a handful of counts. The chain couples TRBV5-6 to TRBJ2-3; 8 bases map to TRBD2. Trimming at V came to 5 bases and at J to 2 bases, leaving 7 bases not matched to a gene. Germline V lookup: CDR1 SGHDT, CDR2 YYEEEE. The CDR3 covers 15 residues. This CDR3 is CASSWGLGNTDTQYF. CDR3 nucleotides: TGTGCCAGCAGTTGGGGACTAGGGAACACAGATACGCAGTATTTT.

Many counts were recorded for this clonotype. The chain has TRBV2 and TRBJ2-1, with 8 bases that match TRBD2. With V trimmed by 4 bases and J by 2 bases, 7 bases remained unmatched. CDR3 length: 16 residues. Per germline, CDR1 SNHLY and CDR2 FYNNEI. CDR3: CASSGSGGSAYNEQFF. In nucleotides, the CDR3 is TGTGCCAGCAGTGGGTCGGGAGGGAGTGCCTACAATGAGCAGTTCTTC.

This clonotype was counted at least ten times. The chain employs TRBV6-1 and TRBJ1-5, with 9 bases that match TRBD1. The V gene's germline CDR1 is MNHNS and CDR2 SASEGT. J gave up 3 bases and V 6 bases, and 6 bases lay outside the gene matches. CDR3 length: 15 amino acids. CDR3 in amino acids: CASSLGQGFNQPQHF. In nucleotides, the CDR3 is TGTGCCAGCAGCTTGGGACAGGGCTTCAATCAGCCCCAGCATTTT.

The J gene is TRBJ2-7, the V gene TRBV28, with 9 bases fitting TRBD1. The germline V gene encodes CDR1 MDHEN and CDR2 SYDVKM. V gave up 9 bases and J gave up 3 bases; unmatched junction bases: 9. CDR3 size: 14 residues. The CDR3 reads CASSQGDRVYEQYF. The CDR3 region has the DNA TGTGCCAGTTCTCAGGGGGACAGGGTCTACGAGCAGTACTTC.

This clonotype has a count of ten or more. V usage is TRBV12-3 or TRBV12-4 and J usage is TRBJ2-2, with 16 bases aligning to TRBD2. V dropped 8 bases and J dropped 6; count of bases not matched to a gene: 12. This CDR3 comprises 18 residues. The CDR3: CASHLGTSGRARAGELFF. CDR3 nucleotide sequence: TGTGCCAGCCACCTGGGGACTAGCGGGAGGGCCCGGGCCGGGGAGCTGTTTTTT.

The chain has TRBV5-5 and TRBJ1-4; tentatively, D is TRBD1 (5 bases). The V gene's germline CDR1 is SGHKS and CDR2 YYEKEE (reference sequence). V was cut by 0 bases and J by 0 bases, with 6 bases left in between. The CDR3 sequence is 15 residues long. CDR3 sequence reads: CASSLGGTTNEKLFF. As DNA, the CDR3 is TGTGCCAGCAGCTTGGGGGGGACAACTAATGAAAAACTGTTTTTT.

The CDR3 here is CASSSAGQSRYSNQPQHF. CDR3 in DNA: TGTGCCAGCAGTTCAGCGGGACAGAGCCGTTATAGCAATCAGCCCCAGCATTTT. This chain connects TRBV28 to TRBJ1-5; 7 bases line up with TRBD1. J gave up 0 bases and V 4 bases, and 12 bases lay outside the gene matches. The CDR3 has 18 amino acids. Germline V gene data show CDR1 as MDHEN and CDR2 as SYDVKM.

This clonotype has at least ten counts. CDR3 amino acids: CASSLAGDTEAFF. The CDR3 nucleotides are TGCGCCAGCAGCTTGGCTGGGGACACTGAAGCTTTCTTT. The chain recombines TRBV5-1 with TRBJ1-1; D is unclear. V was clipped by 0 bases and J by 3 bases, with 6 bases between them. The CDR3 sequence is 13 residues long. Germline-derived CDR1 and CDR2 are SGHRS and YFSETQ.

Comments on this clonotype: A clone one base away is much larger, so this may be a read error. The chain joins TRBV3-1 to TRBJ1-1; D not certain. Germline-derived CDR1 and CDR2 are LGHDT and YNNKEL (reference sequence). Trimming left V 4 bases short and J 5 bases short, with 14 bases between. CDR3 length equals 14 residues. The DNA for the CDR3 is TGTGCCAGCAGCCCATCCCTAGGTTGTACTGAAGCTTTCTTT. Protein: CASSPSLGCTEAFF.